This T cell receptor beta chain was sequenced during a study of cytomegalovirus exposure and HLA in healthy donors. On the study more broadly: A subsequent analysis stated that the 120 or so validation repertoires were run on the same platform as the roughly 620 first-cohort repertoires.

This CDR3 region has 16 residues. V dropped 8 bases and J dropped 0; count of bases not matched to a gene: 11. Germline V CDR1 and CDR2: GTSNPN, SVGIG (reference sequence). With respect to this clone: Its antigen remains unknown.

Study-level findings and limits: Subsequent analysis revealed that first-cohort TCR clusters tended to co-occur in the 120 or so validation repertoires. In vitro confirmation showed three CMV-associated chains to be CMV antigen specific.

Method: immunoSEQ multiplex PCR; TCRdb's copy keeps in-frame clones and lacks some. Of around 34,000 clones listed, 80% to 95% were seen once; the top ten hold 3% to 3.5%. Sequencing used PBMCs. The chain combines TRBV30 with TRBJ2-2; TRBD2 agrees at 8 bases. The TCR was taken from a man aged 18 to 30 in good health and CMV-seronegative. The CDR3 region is CAPRKTSASNTGELFF. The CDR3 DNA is TGTGCCCCCCGGAAGACTAGCGCTTCGAACACCGGGGAGCTGTTTTTT.